This passage covers 25 T cell receptor beta chains from one sample sequenced in a study of cytomegalovirus exposure and HLA in healthy donors. The study ran its PCR with 60 Vbeta and 13 Jbeta primers. Profiled with immunoSEQ multiplex PCR; TCRdb holds only in-frame clones, not every one. This sample carries around 100,000 clones, with 0.45% to 0.6% going to the ten biggest clones. The sequencing sample was made of PBMCs. These receptors originate from a man aged 45-65 years in good health and CMV-seronegative.

The chain employs TRBV6-6 and TRBJ1-2; D gene ambiguous. Deletions cut 6 bases from V and 5 bases from J, with 16 bases between. The CDR3 extends over 14 amino acids. CDR1 and CDR2 from the germline V gene are MNHNY and SVGAGI (reference sequence). This CDR3 is CASRPISVEYGYTF. DNA of the CDR3: TGTGCCAGCAGACCAATATCGGTAGAATATGGCTACACCTTC.

The CDR3 reads CASSATGPTEAFF. As DNA, the CDR3 is TGTGCCAGCAGTGCGACAGGGCCCACTGAAGCTTTCTTT. The genes are TRBV2 and TRBJ1-1, with 7 bases aligning to TRBD1. The CDR3 is made up of 13 amino acids. V lost 4 bases and J lost 4; bases outside the gene matches: 3. Germline CDR1 SNHLY, CDR2 FYNNEI.

The chain is built from TRBV7-3 and TRBJ2-5, with 9 bases matching TRBD1. V lost 5 bases to trimming and J lost 0 bases; unmatched junction nucleotides: 7. CDR3 length: 16 residues. Germline assignment: CDR1 SGHTA and CDR2 FQGTGA. The CDR3 reads CASSEMGQGNQETQYF. In nucleotides, the CDR3 is TGTGCCAGCAGCGAAATGGGACAGGGAAACCAAGAGACCCAGTACTTC.

The rearrangement joins TRBV7-2 to TRBJ1-1; D gene ambiguous. The germline gives CDR1 SGHTA, CDR2 FQGNSA. Between the trimmed V and J ends, which lost 3 bases and 0 bases, there was a span of 11 bases. The CDR3 runs to 15 residues. CDR3: CASSFFPYMNTEAFF. The CDR3 nucleotides read TGTGCCAGCAGCTTTTTTCCGTACATGAACACTGAAGCTTTCTTT.

The V and J genes are TRBV19 and TRBJ2-6; tentative D call: TRBD1 (6 bases). The CDR3 contains 16 residues. CDR1 and CDR2 from the germline V gene are LNHDA and SQIVND (reference sequence). V was clipped by 3 bases and J by 2 bases, with 11 bases between them. The CDR3 nucleotides are TGTGCCAGTAGTATCCTTACAGGGACTGGGGCCAACGTCCTGACTTTC. It encodes CASSILTGTGANVLTF. Variable domain in full (rest from reference TRBV19 and TRBJ2-6): DGGITQSPKYLFRKEGQNVTLSCEQNLNHDAMYWYRQDPGQGLRLIYYSQIVNDFQKGDIAEGYSVSREKKESFPLTVTSAQKNPTAFYLCASSILTGTGANVLTFGAGSRLTVL.

The CDR3 DNA follows: TGTGCCAGCACCCGAGACAGGGGCTCCTACAATGAGCAGTTCTTC. This encodes CASTRDRGSYNEQFF. The rearrangement joins TRBV2 to TRBJ2-1, with 8 bases lining up with TRBD1. The CDR3 sequence is 15 residues long. With V trimmed by 7 bases and J by 0 bases, 5 bases remained unmatched. Germline loops: CDR1 SNHLY, CDR2 FYNNEI.

The chain carries TRBV20-1 and TRBJ1-1, with D uncertain. The CDR3 is made up of 11 amino acids. Germline-derived CDR1 and CDR2 are DFQATT and SNEGSKA (reference sequence). V gave up 5 bases and J gave up 3 bases, with 7 bases separating them. As DNA, the CDR3 is TGCAGTGCTTACAGAGACACTGAAGCTTTCTTT. This sequence encodes CSAYRDTEAFF.

The chain uses TRBV6-1 and TRBJ2-5; possibly TRBD1 for D (6 bases). The germline V gene has CDR1 MNHNS and CDR2 SASEGT. The CDR3 extends over 15 amino acids. V shed 0 bases and J shed 7 bases, with 15 bases lying between them. This chain's CDR3 is CASSEAVHSRGTQYF. The CDR3 nucleotides read TGTGCCAGCAGTGAAGCCGTCCACTCCAGGGGGACCCAGTACTTC.

The V and J genes are TRBV10-3 and TRBJ2-7, with D perhaps matching TRBD1 (6 bases). CDR1 is ENHRY, CDR2 SYGVKD, per germline. The CDR3 runs to 14 residues. Trimming left V 6 bases short and J 3 bases short, with 15 bases between. CDR3 coding DNA: TGTGCCATCAGGGAGACAGGTTTGAACTACGAGCAGTACTTC. Amino acid sequence: CAIRETGLNYEQYF.

The rearrangement uses TRBV4-3 and TRBJ1-6; a possible D gene is TRBD1 (6 bases). This CDR3 spans 13 amino acids. Trimming removed 0 bases at V and 14 bases at J, with 11 bases between. Germline CDR1 and CDR2: LGHNA and YSLEER. The CDR3 loop is CASSQEQGGTLHF. The CDR3 DNA is TGCGCCAGCAGCCAAGAACAGGGAGGGACCCTCCACTTT.

This chain connects TRBV2 to TRBJ1-1; 7 bases align to TRBD1. V was pared by 10 bases and J by 0 bases, with 5 bases of the junction left unmatched. Germline V gene data show CDR1 as SNHLY and CDR2 as FYNNEI. This CDR3 region has 13 residues. The CDR3 is CAIQGGLNTEAFF. The CDR3, as DNA: TGTGCCATCCAGGGGGGTTTGAACACTGAAGCTTTCTTT.

This chain joins TRBV27 and TRBJ1-4; D is uncertain. Germline CDR1 MNHEY, CDR2 SMNVEV (reference sequence). V lost 0 bases, J lost 2 bases, and 13 bases lay in between. This CDR3 is built from 17 residues. CDR3 in amino acids: CASSLSGGSLTNEKLFF. DNA for the CDR3: TGTGCCAGCAGTTTATCGGGTGGGAGTCTGACTAATGAAAAACTGTTTTTT.

The CDR3 is CASSLPTGSNTEAFF. Here the CDR3 DNA reads TGTGCCAGTAGTCTCCCGACAGGGTCGAACACTGAAGCTTTCTTT. The chain joins TRBV19 to TRBJ1-1; 7 bases agree with TRBD1. Trimming cost V 5 bases and J 1 base; bases outside gene matches: 7. Germline V gene sequence: CDR1 LNHDA, CDR2 SQIVND (reference sequence). The CDR3 has 15 residues. Using reference TRBV19 and TRBJ1-1 for the parts outside the CDR3, the full variable domain is DGGITQSPKYLFRKEGQNVTLSCEQNLNHDAMYWYRQDPGQGLRLIYYSQIVNDFQKGDIAEGYSVSREKKESFPLTVTSAQKNPTAFYLCASSLPTGSNTEAFFGQGTRLTVV.

The V gene is TRBV5-1, the J gene TRBJ1-1; D is unclear. V lost 7 bases and J 1 base, leaving 20 bases between the germline ends. CDR1 and CDR2 from the germline V gene are SGHRS and YFSETQ. The CDR3 has 16 amino acids. Here the CDR3 DNA reads TGCGCCAGCGGGTTGGGCCAGTCAAGCGGGAACACTGAAGCTTTCTTT. Its translation: CASGLGQSSGNTEAFF. The full variable domain, its missing parts supplied by reference TRBV5-1 and TRBJ1-1, is KAGVTQTPRYLIKTRGQQVTLSCSPISGHRSVSWYQQTPGQGLQFLFEYFSETQRNKGNFPGRFSGRQFSNSRSEMNVSTLELGDSALYLCASGLGQSSGNTEAFFGQGTRLTVV.

V is TRBV7-6 and J is TRBJ2-1; the match to TRBD2 covers 9 bases. Germline assignment: CDR1 SGHVS and CDR2 FNYEAQ. V dropped 2 bases and J dropped 7; count of bases not matched to a gene: 6. There are 15 residues in the CDR3. The CDR3 loop reads CASSLRLAGKNEQFF. The CDR3 DNA follows: TGTGCCAGCAGCTTACGCCTAGCGGGGAAAAATGAGCAGTTCTTC.

This sequence joins TRBV2 and TRBJ1-2; D is unclear. V gave up 4 bases and J gave up 3 bases, with 12 bases separating them. The CDR3 runs 14 residues. Looked up from germline, CDR1 is SNHLY and CDR2 is FYNNEI. The CDR3 is CASSVEADYYGYTF. The CDR3 DNA is TGTGCCAGCAGTGTAGAGGCAGACTACTATGGCTACACCTTC.

CDR3 region: CASSSRDRNNQETQYF. The CDR3 nucleotides read TGTGCCAGCAGCTCCCGGGACAGGAATAACCAAGAGACCCAGTACTTC. The chain links TRBV7-9 to TRBJ2-5; 8 bases align to TRBD1. This CDR3 has 16 amino acids. Trimming cost V 4 bases and J 0 bases; bases outside gene matches: 7. Germline-derived CDR1 and CDR2 are SEHNR and FQNEAQ (reference sequence).

The gene calls are TRBV7-3 and TRBJ2-2; the D gene is possibly TRBD2 (6 bases). CDR1 is SGHTA and CDR2 is FQGTGA in the germline V gene. The CDR3 spans 15 residues. Deletions cut 4 bases from V and 8 bases from J, with 17 bases between. This CDR3 is CASSSRDSPRGELFF. The DNA of the CDR3 is TGTGCCAGCAGCTCCCGGGACTCACCTAGGGGGGAGCTGTTTTTT. The complete variable domain, with remaining parts taken from reference TRBV7-3 and TRBJ2-2, reads GAGVSQTPSNKVTEKGKYVELRCDPISGHTALYWYRQSLGQGPEFLIYFQGTGAADDSGLPNDRFFAVRPEGSVSTLKIQRTERGDSAVYLCASSSRDSPRGELFFGEGSRLTVL.

This chain links TRBV6-1 with TRBJ1-2; D not resolved. Trimming took off 10 bases at V and 5 bases at J, with 8 bases between the two ends. The germline CDR1 and CDR2 sequences are MNHNS and SASEGT. The CDR3 consists of 10 residues. The CDR3, as DNA: TGTGCCACCGTCTCGTATGGCTACACCTTC. It yields the protein CATVSYGYTF.

The CDR3 DNA reads TGTGCCAGCAGCGCCATAGATCAATATGGCTACACCTTC. It specifies CASSAIDQYGYTF. V gene TRBV7-9 combines with J gene TRBJ1-2; D is ambiguous. There are 13 residues in the CDR3. The V gene lost 5 bases and the J gene lost 5 bases, with 12 bases spanning the gap. Per germline, CDR1 SEHNR and CDR2 FQNEAQ (reference sequence).

The chain recombines TRBV30 with TRBJ2-5; 7 bases are shared with TRBD1. The DNA end favors TRBJ2-7, so the J call may be wrong. In germline, CDR1 is GTSNPN, CDR2 SVGIG (reference sequence). CDR3 length: 13 residues. This CDR3 is CAWSEGAAYEQYF. CDR3 bases: TGTGCCTGGAGTGAGGGGGCCGCCTACGAGCAGTACTTC.

DNA of the CDR3: TGTGCCAGCAGCTTAGCCGACCGACTAGCGGGAGCAGACATTCAGTACTTC. Amino acid sequence: CASSLADRLAGADIQYF. This sequence joins TRBV11-3 and TRBJ2-4, with TRBD2 matching 12 bases. V trimming: 1 base; J trimming: 8 bases; junction bases outside the gene matches: 9. The germline V gene encodes CDR1 SGHNT and CDR2 YENEEA. The length of the CDR3 is 17 residues. Drawing the rest from reference TRBV11-3 and TRBJ2-4, the complete variable domain is EAGVVQSPRYKIIEKKQPVAFWCNPISGHNTLYWYLQNLGQGPELLIRYENEEAVDDSQLPKDRFSAERLKGVDSTLKIQPAELGDSAVYLCASSLADRLAGADIQYFGAGTRLSVL.

The chain carries TRBV27 and TRBJ1-5, with 7 bases lining up with TRBD1. V gave up 6 bases and J gave up 6 bases; unmatched junction bases: 5. The CDR3 sequence is 13 residues long. Looked up from germline, CDR1 is MNHEY and CDR2 is SMNVEV (reference sequence). Here the CDR3 reads CASSRQGSQPQHF. As DNA, the CDR3 is TGTGCCAGCAGCAGACAGGGAAGTCAGCCCCAGCATTTT.

The CDR3 coding sequence is TGTGCCAGCAGTCCGACAGGGGAAACTAATTCACCCCTCCACTTT. Translated: CASSPTGETNSPLHF. The chain joins TRBV14 to TRBJ1-6, with 8 bases matching TRBD1. The V and J ends lost 6 bases and 6 bases, in that order; junction bases with no gene match: 7. The CDR3 length is 15 residues. Germline-derived CDR1 and CDR2 are SGHDN and FVKESK.

The chain couples TRBV11-2 to TRBJ2-3, with TRBD2 matching 10 bases. V gave up 4 bases and J gave up 2 bases; unmatched junction bases: 9. The CDR3 loop spans 17 amino acids. The V gene's germline CDR1 is SGHAT and CDR2 FQNNGV. This chain's CDR3 is CASSSPLAGAYTDTQYF. The CDR3 DNA reads as TGTGCCAGCAGCTCTCCTCTAGCGGGGGCCTACACAGATACGCAGTATTTT.